These 3 T cell receptor beta chains share one sample of origin, sequenced in a study of blood T cell repertoires in COVID-19. TCRdb's copy holds only in-frame clones and misses some; the assay was immunoSEQ multiplex PCR. The data hold some 120,000 clones, with 70% to 85% observed a single time. Material for sequencing was peripheral blood. Receptor source: an older man with active or convalescent COVID-19.

There are a few counts of this clone. The chain carries TRBV19 and TRBJ1-5, with a possible D match to TRBD1 (6 bases). This CDR3 comprises 16 residues. Germline-derived CDR1 and CDR2 are LNHDA and SQIVND (reference sequence). Between the trimmed V and J ends, which lost 1 base and 6 bases, there was a span of 16 bases. The DNA of the CDR3 is TGTGCCAGTAGTATAGGACAGGCGTGGATCGGTCAGCCCCAGCATTTT. This gives the protein CASSIGQAWIGQPQHF.

The J gene is TRBJ1-1, the V gene TRBV20-1; D is uncertain. Germline V lookup: CDR1 DFQATT, CDR2 SNEGSKA (reference sequence). Trimming cost V 3 bases and J 4 bases, with 6 bases left between them. The CDR3 loop spans 11 amino acids. CDR3 bases: TGCAGTGCTAGCCGAGGCACTGAAGCTTTCTTT. It codes for CSASRGTEAFF.

This clone has just one count. This chain's CDR3 is CASSPLDRANYGYTF. For the CDR3, the DNA is TGTGCCAGCTCACCCTTGGACAGGGCCAACTATGGCTACACCTTC. J is TRBJ1-2 and V is TRBV18; 8 bases map to TRBD1. The CDR3 length is 15 residues. The germline CDR1 and CDR2 sequences are KGHSH and LQKENI. V lost 3 bases to trimming and J lost 2 bases; unmatched junction nucleotides: 5.